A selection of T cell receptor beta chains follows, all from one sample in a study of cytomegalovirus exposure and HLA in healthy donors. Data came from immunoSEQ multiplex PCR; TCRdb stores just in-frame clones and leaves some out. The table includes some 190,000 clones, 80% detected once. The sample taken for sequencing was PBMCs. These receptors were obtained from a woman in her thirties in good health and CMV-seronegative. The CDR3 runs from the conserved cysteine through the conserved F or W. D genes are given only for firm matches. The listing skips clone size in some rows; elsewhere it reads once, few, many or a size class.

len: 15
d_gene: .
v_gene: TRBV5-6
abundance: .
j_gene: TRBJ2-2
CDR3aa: CASSLDQGSTGELFF
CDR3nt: TGTGCCAGCAGCTTGGATCAGGGATCCACCGGGGAGCTGTTTTTT

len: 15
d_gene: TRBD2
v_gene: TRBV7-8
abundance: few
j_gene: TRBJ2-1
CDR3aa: CASSLGLAGDNEQFF
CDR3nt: TGTGCCAGCAGCTTAGGACTAGCGGGGGACAATGAGCAGTTCTTC

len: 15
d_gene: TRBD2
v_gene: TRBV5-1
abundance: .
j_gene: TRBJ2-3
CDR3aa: CASSSLAGGPDTQYF
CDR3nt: TGCGCCAGCAGCTCACTAGCGGGGGGGCCAGATACGCAGTATTTT

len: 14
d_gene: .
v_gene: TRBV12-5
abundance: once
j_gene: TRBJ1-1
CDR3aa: CASAPRVNDTEAFF
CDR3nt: TGTGCTAGTGCCCCGCGGGTTAACGACACTGAAGCTTTCTTT

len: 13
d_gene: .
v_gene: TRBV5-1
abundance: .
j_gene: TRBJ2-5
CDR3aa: CASSLGPQETQYF
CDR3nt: TGCGCCAGCAGCTTGGGTCCTCAAGAGACCCAGTACTTC

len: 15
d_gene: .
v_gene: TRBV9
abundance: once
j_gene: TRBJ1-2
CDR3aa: CASSVGDRDTYGYTF
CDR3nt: TGTGCCAGCAGCGTAGGAGATCGGGACACTTATGGCTACACCTTC

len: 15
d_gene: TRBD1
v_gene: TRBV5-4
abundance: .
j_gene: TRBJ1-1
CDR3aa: CASSAWTGLNTEAFF
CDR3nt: TGTGCCAGCAGTGCCTGGACAGGGTTGAACACTGAAGCTTTCTTT

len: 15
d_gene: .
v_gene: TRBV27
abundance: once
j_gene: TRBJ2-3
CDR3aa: CASSYRVPSGDTQYF
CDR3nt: TGTGCCAGCAGTTACAGGGTACCCTCGGGAGATACGCAGTATTTT

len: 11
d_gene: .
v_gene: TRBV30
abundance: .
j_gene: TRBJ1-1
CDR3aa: CAGERGTEAFF
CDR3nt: TGTGCCGGTGAGAGAGGAACTGAAGCTTTCTTT

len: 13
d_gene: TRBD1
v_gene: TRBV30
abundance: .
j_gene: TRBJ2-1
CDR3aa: CAWSTGGVNEQFF
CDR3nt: TGTGCCTGGTCGACAGGGGGCGTCAATGAGCAGTTCTTC

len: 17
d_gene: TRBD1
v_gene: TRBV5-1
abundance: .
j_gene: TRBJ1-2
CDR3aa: CASSLLGQGARNYGYTF
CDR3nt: TGCGCCAGCAGCTTGTTGGGACAGGGGGCGAGGAACTATGGCTACACCTTC

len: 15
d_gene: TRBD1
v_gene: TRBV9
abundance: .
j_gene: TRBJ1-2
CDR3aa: CASSPGAGGNYGYTF
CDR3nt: TGTGCCAGCAGCCCCGGGGCAGGGGGAAACTATGGCTACACCTTC

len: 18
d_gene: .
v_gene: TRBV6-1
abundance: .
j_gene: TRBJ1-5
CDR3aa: CASSEGGLRSQGGQPQHF
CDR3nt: TGTGCCAGCAGTGAGGGAGGCTTGAGGTCCCAGGGTGGGCAGCCCCAGCATTTT

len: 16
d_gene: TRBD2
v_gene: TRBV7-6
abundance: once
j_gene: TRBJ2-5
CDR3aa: CASSSRTSGGAETQYF
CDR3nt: TGTGCCAGCAGCTCCCGGACTAGCGGGGGGGCGGAGACCCAGTACTTC

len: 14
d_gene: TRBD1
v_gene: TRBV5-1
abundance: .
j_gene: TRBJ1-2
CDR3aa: CASSPGQGARDYTF
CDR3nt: TGCGCCAGCAGCCCCGGACAGGGGGCTAGGGACTACACCTTC

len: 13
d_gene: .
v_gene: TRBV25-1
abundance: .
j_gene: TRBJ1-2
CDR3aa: CASSQQANYGYTF
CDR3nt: TGTGCCAGCAGTCAACAAGCTAACTATGGCTACACCTTC

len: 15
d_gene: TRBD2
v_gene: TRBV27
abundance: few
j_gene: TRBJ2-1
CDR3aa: CASSLTSGLINEQFF
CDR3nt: TGTGCCAGCAGTCTGACTAGCGGCCTAATCAATGAGCAGTTCTTC

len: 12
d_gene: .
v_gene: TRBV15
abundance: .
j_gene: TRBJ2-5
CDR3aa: CATSRDRGSQYF
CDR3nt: TGTGCCACCAGCAGAGACCGGGGATCCCAGTACTTC

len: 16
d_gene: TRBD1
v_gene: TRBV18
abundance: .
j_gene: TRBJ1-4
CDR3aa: CASSPLGTGAGEKLFF
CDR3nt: TGTGCCAGCTCACCGCTGGGGACAGGGGCGGGAGAAAAACTGTTTTTT

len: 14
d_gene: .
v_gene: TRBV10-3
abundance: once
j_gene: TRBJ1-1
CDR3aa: CAISDQFMNTEAFF
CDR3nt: TGTGCCATCAGTGACCAGTTCATGAACACTGAAGCTTTCTTT

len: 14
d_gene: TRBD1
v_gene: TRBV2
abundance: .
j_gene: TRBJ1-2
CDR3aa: CVRTPGDRERGYTF
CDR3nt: TGTGTGCGTACCCCGGGGGACAGGGAGAGGGGCTACACCTTC

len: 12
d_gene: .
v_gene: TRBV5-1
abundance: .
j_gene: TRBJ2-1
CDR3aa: CASSLRDNEQFF
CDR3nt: TGCGCCAGCAGCTTGCGGGACAATGAGCAGTTCTTC

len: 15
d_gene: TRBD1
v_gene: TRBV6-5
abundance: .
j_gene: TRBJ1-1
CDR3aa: CASSFSGGANTEAFF
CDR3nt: TGTGCCAGCAGTTTTTCAGGGGGCGCGAACACTGAAGCTTTCTTT

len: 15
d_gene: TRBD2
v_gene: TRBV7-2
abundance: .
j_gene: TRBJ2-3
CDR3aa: CASSPIAGGGDTQYF
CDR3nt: TGTGCCAGCAGCCCCATAGCGGGGGGAGGTGATACGCAGTATTTT

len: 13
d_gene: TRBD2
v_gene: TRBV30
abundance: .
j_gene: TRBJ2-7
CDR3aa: CAGKRGGAYEQYF
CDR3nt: TGTGCCGGGAAGCGGGGGGGCGCATACGAGCAGTACTTC

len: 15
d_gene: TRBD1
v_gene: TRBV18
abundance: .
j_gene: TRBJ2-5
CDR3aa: CASSSLTGYPETQYF
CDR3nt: TGTGCCAGCTCATCCCTGACAGGGTATCCAGAGACCCAGTACTTC

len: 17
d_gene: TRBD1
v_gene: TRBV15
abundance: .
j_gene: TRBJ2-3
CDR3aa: CATSRPLQDRGTDTQYF
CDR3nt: TGTGCCACCAGCCGGCCCTTACAGGACAGGGGCACAGATACGCAGTATTTT

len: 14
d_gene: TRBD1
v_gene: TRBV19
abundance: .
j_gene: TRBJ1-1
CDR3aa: CASSVQGANTEAFF
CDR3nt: TGTGCCAGTAGTGTACAGGGGGCGAACACTGAAGCTTTCTTT

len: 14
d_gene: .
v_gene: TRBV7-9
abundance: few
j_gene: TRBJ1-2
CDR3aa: CASSPHGNDYGYTF
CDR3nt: TGTGCCAGCAGCCCTCACGGTAACGACTATGGCTACACCTTC

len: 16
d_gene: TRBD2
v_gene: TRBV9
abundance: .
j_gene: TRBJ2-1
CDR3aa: CASSRAGTSLYNEQFF
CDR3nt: TGTGCCAGCAGCAGGGCCGGGACTAGCCTCTACAATGAGCAGTTCTTC

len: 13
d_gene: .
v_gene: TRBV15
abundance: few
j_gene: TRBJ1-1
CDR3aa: CATSYVRNTEAFF
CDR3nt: TGTGCCACCAGTTACGTGCGGAACACTGAAGCTTTCTTT

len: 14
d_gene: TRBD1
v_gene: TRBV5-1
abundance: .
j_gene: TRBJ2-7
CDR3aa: CASSLGTDPYEQYF
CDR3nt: TGCGCCAGCAGCTTAGGGACAGACCCCTACGAGCAGTACTTC

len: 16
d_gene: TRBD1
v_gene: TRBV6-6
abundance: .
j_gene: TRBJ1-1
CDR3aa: CASSYRAGGRDTEAFF
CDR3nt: TGTGCCAGCAGTTACCGAGCAGGGGGCAGGGACACTGAAGCTTTCTTT

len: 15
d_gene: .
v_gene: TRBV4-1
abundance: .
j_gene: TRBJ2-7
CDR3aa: CASSHRTQGAYEQYF
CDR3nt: TGCGCCAGCAGCCACCGAACACAGGGTGCCTACGAGCAGTACTTC

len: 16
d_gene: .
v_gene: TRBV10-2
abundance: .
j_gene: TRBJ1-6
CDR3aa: CASRKQESSYNSPLHF
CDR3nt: TGCGCCAGCAGAAAACAGGAGAGCTCCTATAATTCACCCCTCCACTTT

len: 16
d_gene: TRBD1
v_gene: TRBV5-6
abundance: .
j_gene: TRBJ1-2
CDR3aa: CASSLEGTGAPNGYTF
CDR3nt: TGTGCCAGCAGCTTGGAGGGGACAGGGGCCCCCAATGGCTACACCTTC

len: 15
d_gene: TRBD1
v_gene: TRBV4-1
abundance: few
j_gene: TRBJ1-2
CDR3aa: CASSPTGGLNYGYTF
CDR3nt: TGCGCCAGCAGCCCAACAGGGGGCCTTAACTATGGCTACACCTTC

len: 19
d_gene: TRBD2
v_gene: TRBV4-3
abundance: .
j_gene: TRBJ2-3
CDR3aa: CASSQDWGGGGPITDTQYF
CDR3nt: TGCGCCAGCAGCCAAGACTGGGGCGGCGGGGGGCCTATCACAGATACGCAGTATTTT

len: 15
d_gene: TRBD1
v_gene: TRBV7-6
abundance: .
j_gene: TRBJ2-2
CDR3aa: CASSLDRGNTGELFF
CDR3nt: TGTGCCAGCAGCTTAGACAGGGGTAACACCGGGGAGCTGTTTTTT

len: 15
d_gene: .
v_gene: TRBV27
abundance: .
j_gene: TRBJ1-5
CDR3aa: CASIPTGISNQPQHF
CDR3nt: TGTGCCAGCATCCCAACCGGGATTAGCAATCAGCCCCAGCATTTT

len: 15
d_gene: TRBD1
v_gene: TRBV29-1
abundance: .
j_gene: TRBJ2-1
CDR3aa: CSGAFTQTGGNEQFF
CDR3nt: TGCAGCGGTGCGTTCACCCAGACAGGGGGCAATGAGCAGTTCTTC

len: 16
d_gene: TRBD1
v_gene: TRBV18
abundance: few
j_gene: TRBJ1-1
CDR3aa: CASSPTGGAVNTEAFF
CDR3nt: TGTGCCAGCTCACCGACAGGGGGCGCGGTGAACACTGAAGCTTTCTTT

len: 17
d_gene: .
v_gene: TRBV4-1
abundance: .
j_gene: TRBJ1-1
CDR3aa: CASSHRLDSSLNTEAFF
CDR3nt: TGCGCCAGCAGCCACCGACTGGACAGCTCGCTGAACACTGAAGCTTTCTTT

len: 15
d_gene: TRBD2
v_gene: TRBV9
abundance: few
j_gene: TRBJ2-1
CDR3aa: CASSANSGGVYGQFF
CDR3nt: TGTGCCAGCAGCGCAAATAGCGGGGGGGTTTATGGGCAGTTCTTC

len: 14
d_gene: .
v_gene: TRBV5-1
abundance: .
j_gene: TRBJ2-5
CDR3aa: CASSAIDREKTQYF
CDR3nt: TGCGCCAGCAGCGCAATCGACAGAGAAAAGACCCAGTACTTC

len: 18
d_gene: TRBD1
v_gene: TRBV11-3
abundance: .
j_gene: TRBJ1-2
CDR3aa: CASSMDRRLILGTYGYTF
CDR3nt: TGTGCCAGCAGCATGGACAGGCGCTTAATTTTAGGGACCTATGGCTACACCTTC

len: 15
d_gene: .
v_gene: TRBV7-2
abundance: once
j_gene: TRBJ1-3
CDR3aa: CASSLSPGAGNTIYF
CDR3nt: TGTGCCAGCAGCTTATCCCCAGGGGCAGGAAACACCATATATTTT

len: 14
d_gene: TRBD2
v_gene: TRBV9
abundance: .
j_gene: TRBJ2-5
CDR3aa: CASSPRGGYETQYF
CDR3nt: TGTGCCAGCAGCCCAAGGGGAGGGTATGAGACCCAGTACTTC

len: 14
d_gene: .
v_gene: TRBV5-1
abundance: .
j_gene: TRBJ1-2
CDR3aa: CASSSTGLNYGYTF
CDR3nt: TGCGCCAGCAGCTCCACGGGACTAAACTATGGCTACACCTTC

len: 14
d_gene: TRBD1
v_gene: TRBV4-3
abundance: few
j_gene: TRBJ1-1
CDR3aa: CASSHGDRGTEAFF
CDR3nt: TGCGCCAGCAGCCATGGGGACAGGGGAACTGAAGCTTTCTTT